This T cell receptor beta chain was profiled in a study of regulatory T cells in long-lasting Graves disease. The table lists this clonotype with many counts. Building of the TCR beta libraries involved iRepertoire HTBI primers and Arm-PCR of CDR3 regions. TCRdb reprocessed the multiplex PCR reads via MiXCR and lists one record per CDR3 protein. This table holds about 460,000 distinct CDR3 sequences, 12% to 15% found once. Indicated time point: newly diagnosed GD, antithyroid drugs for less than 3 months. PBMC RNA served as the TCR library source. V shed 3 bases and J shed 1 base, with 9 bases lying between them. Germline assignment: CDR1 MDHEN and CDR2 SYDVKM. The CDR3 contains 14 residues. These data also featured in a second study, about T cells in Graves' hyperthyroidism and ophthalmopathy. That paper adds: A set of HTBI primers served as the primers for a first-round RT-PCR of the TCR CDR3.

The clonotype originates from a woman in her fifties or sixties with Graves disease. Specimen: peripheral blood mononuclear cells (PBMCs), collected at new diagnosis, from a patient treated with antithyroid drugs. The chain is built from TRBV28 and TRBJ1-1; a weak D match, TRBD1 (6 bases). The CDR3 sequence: CASSFVQGNTEAFF. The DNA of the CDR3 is TGTGCCAGCAGTTTTGTACAGGGGAACACTGAAGCTTTCTTT.